These T cell receptor beta chains were read from a single sample in a study of T cell responses to AZD1222 COVID-19 vaccine. Clones were read by immunoSEQ multiplex PCR, and TCRdb kept only the in-frame ones, dropping some. This sample carries some 73,000 clones, roughly 87% of them seen once, and the ten largest clones take 9.3%. This specimen was peripheral blood, taken 28 days after the second AZD1222 dose. The origin of the receptors is an adult who received the AZD1222 COVID-19 vaccine. Each CDR3 is given with its conserved first and last residue. A D gene is named only where the DNA matches it firmly. Clone size, where shown, is once, few, many, or a class for clones that have expanded.

V gene	J gene	clone size	D gene	CDR3 DNA	CDR3 protein
TRBV28	TRBJ1-5	.	.	TGTGCCAGCAGTTTAGTGTCAGGTCAGCCCCAGCATTTT	CASSLVSGQPQHF
TRBV7-9	TRBJ1-2	.	.	TGTGCCAGCAGCAGAGCCCCAGCTCAATCTAACTATGGCTACACCTTC	CASSRAPAQSNYGYTF
TRBV9	TRBJ1-2	once	TRBD1	TGTGCCAGCAGCCCATCAGGGGGCCGCTATGGCTACACCTTC	CASSPSGGRYGYTF
TRBV6-5	TRBJ1-1	.	TRBD1	TGTGCCAGCAGCCGGGGGACAGTGAACACTGAAGCTTTCTTT	CASSRGTVNTEAFF
TRBV7-9	TRBJ2-1	.	.	TGTGCCAGCACCCAGGGGGACTCCTCCTACAATGAGCAGTTCTTC	CASTQGDSSYNEQFF
TRBV3-1/TRBV3-2	TRBJ1-6	.	.	TGTGCCAGCAGCCCCTTTGGGCGAAATTCACCCCTCCACTTT	CASSPFGRNSPLHF
TRBV3-1/TRBV3-2	TRBJ1-4	.	.	TGTGCCAGCAGCCAAGGGGAAAAACTGTTTTTT	CASSQGEKLFF
TRBV9	TRBJ1-5	.	TRBD1	TGTGCCAGCAGCGAGGAAGGGACAGGAGGTCAGCCCCAGCATTTT	CASSEEGTGGQPQHF
TRBV18	TRBJ1-5	.	.	TGTGCCAGCTCACCAGGGCAGTCCGGGGGCAATCAGCCCCAGCATTTT	CASSPGQSGGNQPQHF
TRBV24-1	TRBJ2-2	.	.	TGTGCCACCGCATTAGGGGGGGAGCTGTTTTTT	CATALGGELFF
TRBV7-2	TRBJ2-7	.	.	TGTGCCAGCACCCCCGGGCCATCCTACGAGCAGTACTTC	CASTPGPSYEQYF
TRBV6-4	TRBJ2-3	.	TRBD2	TGTGCCAGCAGGACTCCATGGACTAGCGGGGGCCTTAGCACAGATACGCAGTATTTT	CASRTPWTSGGLSTDTQYF
TRBV27	TRBJ1-4	.	.	TGTGCCAGCAGTTTCGGCGGCTTTAATGAAAAACTGTTTTTT	CASSFGGFNEKLFF
TRBV2	TRBJ2-1	.	.	TGTGCCAGCAGTGATCTTAGGGGTGGAGGGAATGAGCAGTTCTTC	CASSDLRGGGNEQFF
TRBV2	TRBJ2-1	.	.	TGTGCCAGCAGTGGTGGCGTGCGTTATAATGAGCAGTTCTTC	CASSGGVRYNEQFF
TRBV6-5	TRBJ2-7	.	TRBD2	TGTGCCAGCGCCCAGACTAGCGGCCACGAGCAGTACTTC	CASAQTSGHEQYF
TRBV28	TRBJ2-7	.	TRBD2	TGTGCCAGCAGGACTGGAGGCGGGGGTTCCTACGAGCAGTACTTC	CASRTGGGGSYEQYF
TRBV4-3	TRBJ2-1	.	.	TGCGCCAGCAGCCAAGCAGGGGGGCCGTCTGAGCAGTTCTTC	CASSQAGGPSEQFF
TRBV14	TRBJ1-5	.	.	TGTGCCAGCAGCCAACGGCCCGGGCAGCCCCAGCATTTT	CASSQRPGQPQHF
TRBV4-2	TRBJ2-3	.	TRBD2	TGTGCCAGCAGCCCGAACAGCGGGGGCGGAACAGATACGCAGTATTTT	CASSPNSGGGTDTQYF
TRBV7-6	TRBJ2-6	.	TRBD1	TGTGCCAGCAGCTTCATAGGGGGCGGCGAGGCTGGGGCCAACGTCCTGACTTTC	CASSFIGGGEAGANVLTF
TRBV4-3	TRBJ2-1	.	.	TGCGCCAGCAGCCAAGGGCTCTACAATGAGCAGTTCTTC	CASSQGLYNEQFF
TRBV5-4	TRBJ1-3	.	.	TGTGCCAGCAGCTTGGGGGGTGCATCTGGAAACACCATATATTTT	CASSLGGASGNTIYF
TRBV24-1	TRBJ2-3	.	TRBD1	TGTGCCACCAGTGCAAAGGACAGGGATAGTAATACGCAGTATTTT	CATSAKDRDSNTQYF
TRBV5-1	TRBJ2-5	.	TRBD1	TGCGCCAGCAGCCATGGGACAGTGTACCAAGAGACCCAGTACTTC	CASSHGTVYQETQYF
TRBV18	TRBJ1-5	.	.	TGTGCCAGCTCACCACCTGGACAGCATAGCAATCAGCCCCAGCATTTT	CASSPPGQHSNQPQHF
TRBV7-6	TRBJ2-1	.	TRBD2	TGTGCCAGCAGCTCCAGAGGGGGCGGGAGGGGTTCCTACAATGAGCAGTTCTTC	CASSSRGGGRGSYNEQFF
TRBV6-5	TRBJ2-1	.	.	TGTGCCAGCAGTTCGAGAGGGAACTCCTACAATGAGCAGTTCTTC	CASSSRGNSYNEQFF
TRBV5-4	TRBJ2-3	.	TRBD2	TGTGCCAGCAGCTTGCGGAGCGGGGGGAACACAGATACGCAGTATTTT	CASSLRSGGNTDTQYF
TRBV5-4	TRBJ1-4	.	.	TGTGCCAGCAGCCGGAGGGGGGTAAGGGATGAAAAACTGTTTTTT	CASSRRGVRDEKLFF
TRBV30	TRBJ1-5	few	TRBD1	TGTGCCTGGAGCGCGACAGGGCTTGGCAATCAGCCCCAGCATTTT	CAWSATGLGNQPQHF
TRBV14	TRBJ2-1	.	.	TGTGCCAGCAGCCAAGTAAGCTACAATGAGCAGTTCTTC	CASSQVSYNEQFF
TRBV25-1	TRBJ1-4	once	.	TGTGCCAGCACTGCGAGGGGCGAGGTTAAACTGTTTTTT	CASTARGEVKLFF
TRBV4-1	TRBJ2-4	.	.	TGCGCCAGCAGCCAAGAAGTTCCGGCGGGTGGAGTCAAAAACATTCAGTACTTC	CASSQEVPAGGVKNIQYF
TRBV6-4	TRBJ2-1	.	.	TGTGCCAGCAGCATGGGACCTCCACCTCTAGAGCAGTTCTTC	CASSMGPPPLEQFF
TRBV5-4	TRBJ2-2	.	.	TGTGCCAGCAGCTTGGAGGCTTGGACAGTCGGGGAGCTGTTTTTT	CASSLEAWTVGELFF
TRBV5-4	TRBJ2-2	.	.	TGTGCCAGCAACGTAGGGGGGCCCACCGGGGAGCTGTTTTTT	CASNVGGPTGELFF
TRBV12-1	TRBJ1-5	.	.	TGTGCCAGCAGCGAGGCAGGCCCCCGGGGCAATCAGCCCCAGCATTTT	CASSEAGPRGNQPQHF
TRBV24-1	TRBJ1-2	.	.	TGTGCCACCAGCCCAGGGGAGGAGAGGGGCTATGGCTACACCTTC	CATSPGEERGYGYTF
TRBV15	TRBJ1-2	.	.	TGTGCCACCAGCGGGGGACGGGTTATGGGCGGCTACACCTTC	CATSGGRVMGGYTF
TRBV19	TRBJ2-7	.	.	TGTGCCAGTAGTATGAGGGACTCCTACGAGCAGTACTTC	CASSMRDSYEQYF
TRBV7-2	TRBJ1-2	.	.	TGTGCCAGCAGCCGCCGCGGCCGACCTTATGGCTACACCTTC	CASSRRGRPYGYTF
TRBV4-2	TRBJ2-1	.	.	TGTGCCAGCAGCCAAGATTGGCTTGGGGCCAACAATGAGCAGTTCTTC	CASSQDWLGANNEQFF
TRBV7-9	TRBJ2-6	.	.	TGTGCCAGCAGCCTATCCTTCTCTGGGGCCAACGTCCTGACTTTC	CASSLSFSGANVLTF
TRBV9	TRBJ2-2	.	.	TGTGCCAGCAGCGTAGAAAACGGAATCCCGAACACCGGGGAGCTGTTTTTT	CASSVENGIPNTGELFF
TRBV5-4	TRBJ2-3	.	.	TGTGCCAGCAGCCCCCTATCTGCAGATACGCAGTATTTT	CASSPLSADTQYF
TRBV19	TRBJ2-4	.	.	TGTGCCTCAAACCCAGGTGATCGAGGAGACATTCAGTACTTC	CASNPGDRGDIQYF
TRBV5-8	TRBJ2-3	once	.	TGTGCCAGCAGCTTGCGGGGTACGCAGTATTTT	CASSLRGTQYF
TRBV5-6	TRBJ1-2	.	.	TGTGCCAGCAGCCCCCAGGGCCTCTATGGCTACACCTTC	CASSPQGLYGYTF
TRBV12-3/TRBV12-4	TRBJ1-1	.	.	TGTGCCAGCGTAAGGACACCAAACACTGAAGCTTTCTTT	CASVRTPNTEAFF
TRBV3-1/TRBV3-2	TRBJ2-2	few	.	TGTGCCAGCAGTCGGAGGACCGGGGAGCTGTTTTTT	CASSRRTGELFF
TRBV11-3	TRBJ2-5	.	TRBD2	TGTGCCAGCAGCTTAGGGAGAGACAGCGGGGGGGCAGAGACCCAGTACTTC	CASSLGRDSGGAETQYF
TRBV7-9	TRBJ2-1	.	TRBD2	TGTGCCAGCAGAGGCACGGGACTAGCGGGATTTGGTGAGCAGTTCTTC	CASRGTGLAGFGEQFF